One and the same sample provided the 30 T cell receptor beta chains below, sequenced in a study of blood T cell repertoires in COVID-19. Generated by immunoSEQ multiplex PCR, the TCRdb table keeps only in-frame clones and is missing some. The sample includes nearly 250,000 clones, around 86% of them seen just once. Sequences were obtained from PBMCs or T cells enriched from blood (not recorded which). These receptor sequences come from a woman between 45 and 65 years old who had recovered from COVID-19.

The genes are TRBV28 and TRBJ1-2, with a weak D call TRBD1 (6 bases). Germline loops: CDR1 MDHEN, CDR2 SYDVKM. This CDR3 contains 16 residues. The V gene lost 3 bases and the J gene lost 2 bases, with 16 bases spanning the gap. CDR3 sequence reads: CASSLGARDKNYGYTF. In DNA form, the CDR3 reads TGTGCCAGCAGTTTGGGGGCCAGGGACAAGAACTATGGCTACACCTTC.

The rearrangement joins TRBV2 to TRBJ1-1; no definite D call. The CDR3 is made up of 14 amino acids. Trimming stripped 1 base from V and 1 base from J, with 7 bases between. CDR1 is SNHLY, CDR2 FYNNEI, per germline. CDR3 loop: CASSEVSTNTEAFF. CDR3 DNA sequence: TGTGCCAGCAGTGAAGTTAGCACGAACACTGAAGCTTTCTTT.

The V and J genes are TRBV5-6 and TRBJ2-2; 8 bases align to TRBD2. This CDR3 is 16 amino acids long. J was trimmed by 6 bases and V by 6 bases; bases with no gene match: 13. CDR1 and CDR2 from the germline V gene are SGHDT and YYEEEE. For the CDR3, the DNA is TGTGCCAGCACCCGGGAGGGGGGCCGGGCGGCCGGGGAGCTGTTTTTT. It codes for CASTREGGRAAGELFF.

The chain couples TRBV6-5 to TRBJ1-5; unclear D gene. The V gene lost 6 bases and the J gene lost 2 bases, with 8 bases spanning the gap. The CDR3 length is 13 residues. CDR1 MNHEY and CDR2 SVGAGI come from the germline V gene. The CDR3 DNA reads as TGTGCCAGCAGGGTCACTGGCAATCAGCCCCAGCATTTT. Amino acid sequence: CASRVTGNQPQHF.

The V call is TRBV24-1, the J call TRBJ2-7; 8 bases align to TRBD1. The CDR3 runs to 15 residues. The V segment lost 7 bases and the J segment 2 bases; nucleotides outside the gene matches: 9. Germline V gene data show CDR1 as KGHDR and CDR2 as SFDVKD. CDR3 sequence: CATSPGQGAPYEQYF. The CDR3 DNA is TGTGCCACCAGCCCCGGCCAGGGGGCCCCCTACGAGCAGTACTTC.

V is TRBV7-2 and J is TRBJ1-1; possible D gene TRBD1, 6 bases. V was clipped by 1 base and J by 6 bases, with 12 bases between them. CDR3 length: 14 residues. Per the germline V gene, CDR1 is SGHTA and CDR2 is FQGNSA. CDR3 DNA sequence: TGTGCCAGCAGCTTAGTCGGGACACCCTCTGAAGCTTTCTTT. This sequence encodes CASSLVGTPSEAFF. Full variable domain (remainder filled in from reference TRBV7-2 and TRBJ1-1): GAGVSQSPSNKVTEKGKDVELRCDPISGHTALYWYRQSLGQGLEFLIYFQGNSAPDKSGLPSDRFSAERTGGSVSTLTIQRTQQEDSAVYLCASSLVGTPSEAFFGQGTRLTVV.

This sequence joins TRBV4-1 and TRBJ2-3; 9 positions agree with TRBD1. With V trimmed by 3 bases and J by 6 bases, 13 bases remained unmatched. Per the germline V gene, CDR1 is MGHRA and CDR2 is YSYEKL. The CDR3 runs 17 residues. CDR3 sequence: CASSHATTGGKGDTQYF. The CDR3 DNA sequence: TGCGCCAGCAGCCACGCCACCACAGGGGGCAAGGGGGATACGCAGTATTTT.

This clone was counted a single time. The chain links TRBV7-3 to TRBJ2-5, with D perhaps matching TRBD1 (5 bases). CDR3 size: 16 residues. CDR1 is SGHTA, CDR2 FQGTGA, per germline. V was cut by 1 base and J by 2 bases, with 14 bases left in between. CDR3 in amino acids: CASSLSFGAGQETQYF. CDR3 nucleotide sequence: TGTGCCAGCAGCTTAAGTTTTGGGGCAGGACAAGAGACCCAGTACTTC.

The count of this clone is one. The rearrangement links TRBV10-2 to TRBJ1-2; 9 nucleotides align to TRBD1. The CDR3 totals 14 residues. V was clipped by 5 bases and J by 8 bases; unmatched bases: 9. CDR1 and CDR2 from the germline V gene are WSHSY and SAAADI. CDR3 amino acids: CASSWTGEDRGYTF. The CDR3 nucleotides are TGCGCCAGCAGTTGGACAGGGGAGGATCGGGGCTACACCTTC.

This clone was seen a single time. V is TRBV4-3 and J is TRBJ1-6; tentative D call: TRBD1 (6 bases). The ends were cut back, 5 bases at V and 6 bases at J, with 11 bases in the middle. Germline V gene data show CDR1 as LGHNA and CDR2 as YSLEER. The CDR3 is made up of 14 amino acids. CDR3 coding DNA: TGCGCCAGCAGCGGGCAGGGGAGTAATTCACCCCTCCACTTT. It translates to CASSGQGSNSPLHF.

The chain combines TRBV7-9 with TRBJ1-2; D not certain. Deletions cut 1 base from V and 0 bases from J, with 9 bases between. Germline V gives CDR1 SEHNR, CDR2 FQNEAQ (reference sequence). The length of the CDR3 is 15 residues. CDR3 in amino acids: CASSLGADPNYGYTF. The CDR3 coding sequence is TGTGCCAGCAGCTTAGGGGCCGATCCTAACTATGGCTACACCTTC.

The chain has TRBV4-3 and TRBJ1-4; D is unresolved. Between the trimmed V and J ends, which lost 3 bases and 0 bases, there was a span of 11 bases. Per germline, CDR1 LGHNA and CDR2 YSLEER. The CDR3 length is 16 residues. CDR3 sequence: CASSQKTGTTNEKLFF. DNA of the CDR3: TGCGCCAGCAGCCAGAAGACGGGAACAACTAATGAAAAACTGTTTTTT.

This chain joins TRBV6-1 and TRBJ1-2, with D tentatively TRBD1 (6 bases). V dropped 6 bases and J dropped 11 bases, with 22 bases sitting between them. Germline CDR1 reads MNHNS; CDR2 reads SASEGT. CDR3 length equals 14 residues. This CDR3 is CASRQPGQDVEYTF. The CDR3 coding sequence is TGTGCCAGCAGACAGCCGGGACAAGACGTGGAATACACCTTC.

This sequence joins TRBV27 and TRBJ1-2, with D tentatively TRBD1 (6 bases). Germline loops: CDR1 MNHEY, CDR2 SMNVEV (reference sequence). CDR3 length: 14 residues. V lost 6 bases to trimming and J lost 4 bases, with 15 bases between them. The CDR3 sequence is CASRAGQTAYGYTF. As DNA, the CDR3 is TGTGCCAGCAGGGCAGGACAGACGGCCTATGGCTACACCTTC.

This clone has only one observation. The CDR3 region has the DNA TGCGCCAGCAGCTTGAGAACTAGCGGGGGGGCCGAGGGGAAATCAGATACGCAGTATTTT. This gives the protein CASSLRTSGGAEGKSDTQYF. The chain recombines TRBV5-1 with TRBJ2-3; 13 bases are shared with TRBD2. With V trimmed by 1 base and J by 4 bases, 15 bases remained unmatched. Germline CDR1 SGHRS, CDR2 YFSETQ. The CDR3 contains 20 residues. The full variable domain, completed using reference TRBV5-1 and TRBJ2-3, is KAGVTQTPRYLIKTRGQQVTLSCSPISGHRSVSWYQQTPGQGLQFLFEYFSETQRNKGNFPGRFSGRQFSNSRSEMNVSTLELGDSALYLCASSLRTSGGAEGKSDTQYFGPGTRLTVL.

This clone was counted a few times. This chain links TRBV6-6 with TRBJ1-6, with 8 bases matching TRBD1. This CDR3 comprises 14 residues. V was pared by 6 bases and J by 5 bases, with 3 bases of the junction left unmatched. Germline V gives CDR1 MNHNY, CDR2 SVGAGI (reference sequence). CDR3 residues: CASSRDRHNSPLHF. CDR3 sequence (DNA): TGTGCCAGCAGCCGGGACAGGCATAATTCACCCCTCCACTTT.

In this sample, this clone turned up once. The CDR3 sequence: CATSVVGGGTDTQYF. The CDR3 DNA reads as TGTGCCACCAGTGTGGTGGGAGGCGGTACAGATACGCAGTATTTT. V gene TRBV24-1 combines with J gene TRBJ2-3; tentatively, D is TRBD2 (6 bases). Trimming left V 5 bases short and J 3 bases short, with 14 bases between. Germline CDR1 is KGHDR and CDR2 is SFDVKD. The length of the CDR3 is 15 residues.

The CDR3 protein is CASSSGKVAGHNEQFF. The CDR3 DNA sequence: TGCGCCAGCAGCTCAGGGAAGGTGGCAGGACACAATGAGCAGTTCTTC. The gene calls are TRBV5-1 and TRBJ2-1, with a possible D match to TRBD1 (5 bases). V was cut by 3 bases and J by 5 bases, with 18 bases left in between. The V gene's germline CDR1 is SGHRS and CDR2 YFSETQ. This CDR3 is built from 16 residues.

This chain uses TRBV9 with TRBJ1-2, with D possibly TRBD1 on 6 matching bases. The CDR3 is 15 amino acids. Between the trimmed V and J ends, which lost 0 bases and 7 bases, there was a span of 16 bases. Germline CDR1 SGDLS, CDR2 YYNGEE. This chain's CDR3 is CASSVVGTPYGGYTF. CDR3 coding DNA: TGTGCCAGCAGCGTAGTAGGGACACCTTATGGTGGCTACACCTTC. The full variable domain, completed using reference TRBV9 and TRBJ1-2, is DSGVTQTPKHLITATGQRVTLRCSPRSGDLSVYWYQQSLDQGLQFLIQYYNGEERAKGNILERFSAQQFPDLHSELNLSSLELGDSALYFCASSVVGTPYGGYTFGSGTRLTVV.

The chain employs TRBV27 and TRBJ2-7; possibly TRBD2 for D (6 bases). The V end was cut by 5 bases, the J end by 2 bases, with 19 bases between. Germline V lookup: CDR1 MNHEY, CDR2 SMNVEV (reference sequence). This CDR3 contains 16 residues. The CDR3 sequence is CASSMFGGEEAYEQYF. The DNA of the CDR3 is TGTGCCAGCAGTATGTTCGGCGGGGAAGAGGCCTACGAGCAGTACTTC.

CDR3 nucleotide sequence: TGTGCCACCCTACTAGCGAGAAGAAGGGGGGAGCAGTACTTC. This encodes CATLLARRRGEQYF. The chain links TRBV28 to TRBJ2-7; weak D call: TRBD2 (7 bases). V lost 10 bases and J lost 7, with 23 bases in between. Per the germline V gene, CDR1 is MDHEN and CDR2 is SYDVKM. There are 14 residues in the CDR3.

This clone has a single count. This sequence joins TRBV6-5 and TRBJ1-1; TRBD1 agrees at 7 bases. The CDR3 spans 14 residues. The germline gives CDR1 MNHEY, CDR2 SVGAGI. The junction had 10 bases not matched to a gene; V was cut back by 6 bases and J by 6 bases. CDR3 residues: CASRQTGNDPEAFF. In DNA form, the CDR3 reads TGTGCCAGCAGACAGACAGGGAATGATCCTGAAGCTTTCTTT.

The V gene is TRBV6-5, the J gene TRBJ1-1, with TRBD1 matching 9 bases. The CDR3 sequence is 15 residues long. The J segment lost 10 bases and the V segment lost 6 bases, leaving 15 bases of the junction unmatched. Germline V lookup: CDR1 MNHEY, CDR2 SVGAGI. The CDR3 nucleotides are TGTGCCAGCAGGAGGTCGGGACAGGGTTTTAGTCCAGCTTTCTTT. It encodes CASRRSGQGFSPAFF.

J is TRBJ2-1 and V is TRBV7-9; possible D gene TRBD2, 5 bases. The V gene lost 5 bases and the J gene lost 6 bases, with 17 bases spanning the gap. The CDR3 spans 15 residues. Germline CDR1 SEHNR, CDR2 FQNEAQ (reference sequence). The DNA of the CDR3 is TGTGCCAGCAGCCCCCGGGATGAGGGATCCAATGAGCAGTTCTTC. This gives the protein CASSPRDEGSNEQFF. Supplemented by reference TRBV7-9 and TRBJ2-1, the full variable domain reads DTGVSQNPRHKITKRGQNVTFRCDPISEHNRLYWYRQTLGQGPEFLTYFQNEAQLEKSRLLSDRFSAERPKGSFSTLEIQRTEQGDSAMYLCASSPRDEGSNEQFFGPGTRLTVL.

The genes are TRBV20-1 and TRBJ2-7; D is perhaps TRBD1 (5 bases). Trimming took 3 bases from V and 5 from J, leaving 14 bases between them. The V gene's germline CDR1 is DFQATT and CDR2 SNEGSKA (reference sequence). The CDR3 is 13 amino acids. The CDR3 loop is CSASLKGPHEQYF. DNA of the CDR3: TGCAGTGCTAGTCTAAAGGGGCCTCACGAGCAGTACTTC.

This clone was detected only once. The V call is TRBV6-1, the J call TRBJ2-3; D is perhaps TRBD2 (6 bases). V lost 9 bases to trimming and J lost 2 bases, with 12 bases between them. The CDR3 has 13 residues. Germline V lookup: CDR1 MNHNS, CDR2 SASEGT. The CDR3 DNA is TGTGCCAGTCTCTCTAGCGCCACAGATACGCAGTATTTT. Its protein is CASLSSATDTQYF.

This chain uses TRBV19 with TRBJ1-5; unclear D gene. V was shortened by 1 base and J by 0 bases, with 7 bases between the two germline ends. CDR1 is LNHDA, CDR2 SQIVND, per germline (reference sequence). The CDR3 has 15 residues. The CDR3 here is CASSIAASSNQPQHF. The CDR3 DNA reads TGTGCCAGTAGTATAGCAGCGTCTAGCAATCAGCCCCAGCATTTT.

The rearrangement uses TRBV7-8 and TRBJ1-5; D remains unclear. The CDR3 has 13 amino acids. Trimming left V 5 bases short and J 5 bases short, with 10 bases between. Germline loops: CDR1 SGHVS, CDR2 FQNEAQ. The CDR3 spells CASSLNGDQPQHF. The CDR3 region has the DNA TGTGCCAGCAGCCTAAACGGGGATCAGCCCCAGCATTTT.

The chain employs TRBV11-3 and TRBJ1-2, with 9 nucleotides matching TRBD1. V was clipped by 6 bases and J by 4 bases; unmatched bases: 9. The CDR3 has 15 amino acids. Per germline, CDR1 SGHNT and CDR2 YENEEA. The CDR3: CASSPGQGKGYGYTF. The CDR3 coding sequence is TGTGCCAGCAGTCCCGGACAGGGGAAAGGCTATGGCTACACCTTC.

In DNA form, the CDR3 reads TGTGCCAGCAGCCAAGTAGGACTAGGGGTGGCCGGGGAGCTGTTTTTT. It specifies CASSQVGLGVAGELFF. This chain joins TRBV3-1 (or the pseudogene TRBV3-2) and TRBJ2-2; TRBD2 aligns across 7 bases. V lost 1 base and J lost 6; bases outside the gene matches: 8. This CDR3 contains 16 residues. Germline V lookup: CDR1 LGHDT, CDR2 YNNKEL (reference sequence).